This T cell receptor beta chain was recovered during a study of cytomegalovirus exposure and HLA in healthy donors. The study's findings and limits: Most sequenced TCRs were rare (though some public TCRs occurred in many donors).

A remark on this clone: Its antigen is unknown.

Assay used: immunoSEQ multiplex PCR; TCRdb lists only in-frame clones, some missing. The sample records a few hundred thousand clones, about 90% being singletons. Germline V lookup: CDR1 MNHEY, CDR2 SVGAGI. CDR3 size: 15 residues. Trimming removed 5 bases from V and 4 bases from J, with 14 bases in between. An approximately 130-subject validation cohort, separate from the roughly 670-subject first cohort, supplied the donors. V gene TRBV6-5 combines with J gene TRBJ2-2; D is unclear. Sequenced sample: PBMCs. The sequence was obtained from a man younger than 30 in good health and CMV-seropositive. The CDR3 spells CASSLAQASTGELFF. In DNA, the CDR3 is TGTGCCAGCAGTCTTGCCCAGGCGAGCACCGGGGAGCTGTTTTTT.